Listed below are T cell receptor beta chains from one sample, sequenced in a study of cytomegalovirus exposure and HLA in healthy donors. Method: immunoSEQ multiplex PCR; TCRdb's copy keeps in-frame clones and lacks some. Found here are 180,000 or so clones, 80% to 90% of them singletons; the top ten hold 9.3%. Source material: PBMCs. These receptor sequences come from a man between 18 and 35 years old in good health and CMV-seropositive. The CDR3 runs from the conserved cysteine through the conserved F or W. D genes are given only for firm matches. Size is omitted from some rows. Given values are once, few, many or a class for expanded clones.

D gene,clone size,J gene,V gene,CDR3 DNA,CDR3 protein
TRBD1,-,TRBJ2-5,TRBV5-1,TGCGCCAGCAGCTTGGACAGGGGGCGGCAAGAGACCCAGTACTTC,CASSLDRGRQETQYF
TRBD1,-,TRBJ1-2,TRBV28,TGTGCCAGCAGAATGGGACAGTGGGGCTATGGCTACACCTTC,CASRMGQWGYGYTF
-,-,TRBJ2-5,TRBV30,TGTGCCTGGAGTGTTGGAGGGCAAGAGACCCAGTACTTC,CAWSVGGQETQYF
TRBD2,-,TRBJ2-3,TRBV5-1,TGCGCCAGCAGCTTCTGGGGAGGGATGACAGATACGCAGTATTTT,CASSFWGGMTDTQYF
-,-,TRBJ1-2,TRBV27,TGTGCCAGCAGTTTATCGGGGGGTAACTATGGCTACACCTTC,CASSLSGGNYGYTF
TRBD2,-,TRBJ2-1,TRBV5-8,TGTGCCAGCAGCGGCGAACGACTAGCGGGGGCGGATGAGCAGTTCTTC,CASSGERLAGADEQFF
TRBD1,-,TRBJ1-6,TRBV7-9,TGTGCCAGCAGCTTAGGATCGGGACAGATACAATTTAACAATTCACCCCTCCACTTT,CASSLGSGQIQFNNSPLHF
-,-,TRBJ2-1,TRBV30,TGTGCCTGGAGCCCACTACTTGGACTACTACGAGGAGAGCAGTTCTTC,CAWSPLLGLLRGEQFF
TRBD1,-,TRBJ1-1,TRBV7-8,TGTGCCAGCAGCTTCGACAGGGGGAGTGAAGCTTTCTTT,CASSFDRGSEAFF
TRBD1,-,TRBJ1-3,TRBV18,TGTGCCAGCTCAACGAGACAGGGAACTGGAAACACCATATATTTT,CASSTRQGTGNTIYF
TRBD2,-,TRBJ2-7,TRBV7-8,TGTGCCAGCAGCCTTGGGACTAGCAGCGAGCAGTACTTC,CASSLGTSSEQYF
-,-,TRBJ1-1,TRBV5-1,TGCGCCAGCAGCCCCTCTGCCACTATGAACACTGAAGCTTTCTTT,CASSPSATMNTEAFF
-,-,TRBJ2-7,TRBV6-5,TGTGCCAGCCGGGACATCTACGAGCAGTACTTC,CASRDIYEQYF
TRBD1,-,TRBJ2-7,TRBV19,TGTGCCAGTAGTGTGTCCGGGACAGGGGCGTACGAGCAGTACTTC,CASSVSGTGAYEQYF
TRBD2,-,TRBJ2-7,TRBV10-2,TGCGCCAGCAGGACGACTAGCGGAGAGCAGTACTTC,CASRTTSGEQYF
TRBD2,-,TRBJ2-3,TRBV27,TGTGCCAGCACGTTAGCGGGGGGCACAGATACGCAGTATTTT,CASTLAGGTDTQYF
TRBD1,-,TRBJ1-2,TRBV2,TGTGCCAGCAGTTCCCGGACAGGGCATCATGGCTACACCTTC,CASSSRTGHHGYTF
TRBD1,-,TRBJ2-7,TRBV7-9,TGTGCCAGCAGCTCGACAGGGCGGGAGCAGTACTTC,CASSSTGREQYF
-,-,TRBJ2-3,TRBV5-1,TGCGCCAGCAGCTCAGAGCGGGGCACAGATACGCAGTATTTT,CASSSERGTDTQYF
-,-,TRBJ2-5,TRBV6-1,TGTGCCAGCAGTGGTCTGGGGGGACAAGAGACCCAGTACTTC,CASSGLGGQETQYF
-,-,TRBJ1-4,TRBV6-5,TGTGCCAGCAGTTACAACGCGGGGGTTGAAAAACTGTTTTTT,CASSYNAGVEKLFF
TRBD1,-,TRBJ1-5,TRBV19,TGTGCCAGTAGTATTCGATCATCGGGGACAGGGAGGAATCAGCCCCAGCATTTT,CASSIRSSGTGRNQPQHF
-,-,TRBJ1-1,TRBV18,TGTGCCAGCTCACCTAAATCCTCAGGGGATGAAGCTTTCTTT,CASSPKSSGDEAFF
-,-,TRBJ1-4,TRBV14,TGTGCCAGCAGCCAGGAGGGGCTTGGTGAAAAACTGTTTTTT,CASSQEGLGEKLFF
-,-,TRBJ1-2,TRBV7-3,TGTGCCAGCAGCTTGGGGTCGTGGGGGCATGGCTACACCTTC,CASSLGSWGHGYTF
-,-,TRBJ2-1,TRBV30,TGTGCCTGGAGTGAAGGAGCACTTATTCGGGATGAGCAGTTCTTC,CAWSEGALIRDEQFF
-,-,TRBJ1-3,TRBV7-9,TGTGCCAGCAGCTTACTCTTGGGGGGGCCTGGAAACACCATATATTTT,CASSLLLGGPGNTIYF
-,-,TRBJ1-6,TRBV19,TGTGCCAGTAGTATAACATCCTCCGGGAGGCTGTATTCACCCCTCCACTTT,CASSITSSGRLYSPLHF
TRBD2,-,TRBJ2-7,TRBV18,TGTGCCAGCTCACCGCCCGGGGGGTTCTACGAGCAGTACTTC,CASSPPGGFYEQYF
TRBD2,once,TRBJ2-1,TRBV27,TGTGCCAGCAGTTTACCGGGACTAGGGGACAATGAGCAGTTCTTC,CASSLPGLGDNEQFF
TRBD1,once,TRBJ1-2,TRBV9,TGTGCCAGCAGCGGGGACAGCTACTATGGCTACACCTTC,CASSGDSYYGYTF
TRBD1,-,TRBJ2-2,TRBV16,TGTGCCAGCAGCCAAGGGACAGGGGGAGACACCGGGGAGCTGTTTTTT,CASSQGTGGDTGELFF
TRBD2,-,TRBJ2-1,TRBV30,TGTGCCTGGTGGGGGGGAAGTGAGCAGTTCTTC,CAWWGGSEQFF
-,-,TRBJ2-5,TRBV6-1,TGTGCCAGCAGTGCTTTGGAGACCCAGTACTTC,CASSALETQYF
TRBD2,-,TRBJ2-3,TRBV9,TGTGCCAGCAGCGTAGCTAGCGGAAGTACTTTAGATACGCAGTATTTT,CASSVASGSTLDTQYF
-,-,TRBJ1-1,TRBV27,TGTGCCAGCAGTCTGGTAGTCGGGGCTGAAGCTTTCTTT,CASSLVVGAEAFF
TRBD2,-,TRBJ2-5,TRBV6-5,TGTGCCAGCAGTTACTCGGCTAGCGGGGGGCTGGAGCAGTACTTC,CASSYSASGGLEQYF